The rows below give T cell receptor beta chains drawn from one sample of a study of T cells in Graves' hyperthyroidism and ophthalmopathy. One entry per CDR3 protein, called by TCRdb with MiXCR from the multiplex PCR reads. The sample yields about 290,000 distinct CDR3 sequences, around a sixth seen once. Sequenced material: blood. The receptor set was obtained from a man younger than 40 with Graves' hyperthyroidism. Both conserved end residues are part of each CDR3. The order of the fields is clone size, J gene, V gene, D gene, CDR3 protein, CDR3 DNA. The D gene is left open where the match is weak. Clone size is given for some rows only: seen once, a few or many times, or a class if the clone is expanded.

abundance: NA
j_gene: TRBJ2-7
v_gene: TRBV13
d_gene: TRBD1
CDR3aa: CASSQGGAGEGEQYF
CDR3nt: TGTGCCAGCAGCCAAGGGGGCGCCGGAGAAGGCGAGCAGTACTTC

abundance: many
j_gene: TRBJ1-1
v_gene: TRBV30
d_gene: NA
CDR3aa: CAWSRGGHYTEAFF
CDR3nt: TGTGCCTGGAGCCGAGGGGGACATTACACTGAAGCTTTCTTT

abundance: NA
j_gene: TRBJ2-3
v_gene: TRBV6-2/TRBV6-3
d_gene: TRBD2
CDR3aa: CASRIGGGTQYF
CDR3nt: TGTGCCAGCCGGATCGGGGGGGGCACGCAGTATTTT

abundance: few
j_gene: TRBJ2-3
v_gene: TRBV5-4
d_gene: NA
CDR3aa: CASSSAGGPSTDTQYF
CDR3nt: TGTGCCAGCAGCTCGGCCGGGGGACCTAGCACAGATACGCAGTATTTT

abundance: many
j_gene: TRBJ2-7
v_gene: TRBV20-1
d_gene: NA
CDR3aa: CSALGADEQYF
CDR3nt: TGCAGTGCCCTAGGGGCGGACGAGCAGTACTTC

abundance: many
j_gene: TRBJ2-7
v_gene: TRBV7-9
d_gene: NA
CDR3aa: CASSSSGHNYEQYF
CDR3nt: TGTGCCAGCAGCTCATCGGGACACAACTACGAGCAGTACTTC

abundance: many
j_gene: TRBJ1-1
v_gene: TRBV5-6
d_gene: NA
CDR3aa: CASSLGARSTEAFF
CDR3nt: TGTGCCAGCAGCTTGGGGGCGCGGAGCACTGAAGCTTTCTTT

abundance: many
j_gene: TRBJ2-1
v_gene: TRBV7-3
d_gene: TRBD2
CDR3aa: CASSTSGTRDNEQFF
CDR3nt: TGTGCCAGCAGCACCTCCGGGACTAGGGACAATGAGCAGTTCTTC

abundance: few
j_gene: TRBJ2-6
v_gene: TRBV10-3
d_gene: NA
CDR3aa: CAIRDGLFSGANVLTF
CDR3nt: TGTGCCATCAGAGATGGACTGTTCTCTGGGGCCAACGTCCTGACTTTC

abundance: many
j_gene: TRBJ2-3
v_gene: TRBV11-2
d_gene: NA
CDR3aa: CASSTHTGNVTDTQYF
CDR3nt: TGTGCCAGCAGCACCCATACAGGGAATGTCACAGATACGCAGTATTTT

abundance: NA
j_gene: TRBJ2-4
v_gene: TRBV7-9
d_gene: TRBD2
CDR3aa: CASSLGTSGSKNIQYF
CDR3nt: TGTGCCAGCAGCTTAGGGACTAGCGGGAGTAAGAACATTCAGTACTTC

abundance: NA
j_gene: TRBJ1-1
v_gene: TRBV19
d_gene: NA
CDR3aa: CASRALGSWPNTEAFF
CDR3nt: TGTGCCAGTCGAGCCCTGGGAAGTTGGCCGAACACTGAAGCTTTCTTT

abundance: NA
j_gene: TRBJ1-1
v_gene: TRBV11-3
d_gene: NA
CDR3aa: CASRDGLNTEAFF
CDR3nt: TGTGCCAGCAGGGACGGATTGAACACTGAAGCTTTCTTT

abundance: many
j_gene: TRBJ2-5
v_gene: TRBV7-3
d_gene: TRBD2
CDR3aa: CASSPLAGAETQYF
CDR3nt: TGTGCCAGCAGCCCCCTAGCGGGAGCAGAGACCCAGTACTTC

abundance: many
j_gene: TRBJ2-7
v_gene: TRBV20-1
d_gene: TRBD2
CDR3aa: CSARLAGVSEQYF
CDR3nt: TGCAGTGCTAGGCTAGCGGGAGTCTCCGAGCAGTACTTC

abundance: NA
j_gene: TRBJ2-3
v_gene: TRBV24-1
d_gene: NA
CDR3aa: CATSDRNLQGSDTQYF
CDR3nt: TGTGCCACCAGTGACCGCAACCTACAGGGATCAGATACGCAGTATTTT

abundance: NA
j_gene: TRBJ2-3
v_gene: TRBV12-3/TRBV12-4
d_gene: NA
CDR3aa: CASSLRREEGYF
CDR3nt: TGTGCCAGCAGTTTACGGCGAGAGGAGGGGTATTTT

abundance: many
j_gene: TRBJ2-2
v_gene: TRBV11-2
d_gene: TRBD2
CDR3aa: CASSSSGTGELFF
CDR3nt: TGTGCCAGCAGCTCTAGCGGGACCGGGGAGCTGTTTTTT

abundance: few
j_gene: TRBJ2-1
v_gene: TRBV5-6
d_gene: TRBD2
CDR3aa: CASSMTGLASLEQFF
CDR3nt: TGTGCCAGCAGTATGACGGGACTAGCATCTCTTGAGCAGTTCTTC

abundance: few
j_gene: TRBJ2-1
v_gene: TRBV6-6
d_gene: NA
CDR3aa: CASSYSRAQEQFF
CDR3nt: TGTGCCAGCAGTTACTCGAGGGCCCAGGAGCAGTTCTTC

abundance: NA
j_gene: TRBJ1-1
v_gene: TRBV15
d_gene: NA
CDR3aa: CATSRSRTVNTEAFF
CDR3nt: TGTGCCACCAGCAGATCTCGGACAGTAAACACTGAAGCTTTCTTT

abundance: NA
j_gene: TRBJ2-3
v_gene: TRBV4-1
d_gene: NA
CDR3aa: CASSQEERADTQYF
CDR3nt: TGCGCCAGCAGCCAAGAGGAACGGGCAGATACGCAGTATTTT

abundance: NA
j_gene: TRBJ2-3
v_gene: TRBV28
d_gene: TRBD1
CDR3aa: CASSPSIGTGPAFTDTQYF
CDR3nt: TGTGCCAGCAGTCCCTCAATCGGGACAGGGCCTGCCTTCACAGATACGCAGTATTTT

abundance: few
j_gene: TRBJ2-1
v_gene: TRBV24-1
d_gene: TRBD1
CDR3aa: CATSETGQGVQFF
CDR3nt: TGTGCCACCAGTGAAACGGGACAGGGGGTGCAGTTCTTC

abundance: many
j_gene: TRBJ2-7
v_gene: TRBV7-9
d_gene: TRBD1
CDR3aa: CASSPRDRGYEQYF
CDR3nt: TGTGCCAGCAGCCCCCGGGACAGGGGGTACGAGCAGTACTTC

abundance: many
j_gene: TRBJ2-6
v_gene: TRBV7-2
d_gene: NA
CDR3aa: CASSKRGSGANVLTF
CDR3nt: TGTGCCAGCAGTAAGAGAGGCTCTGGGGCCAACGTCCTGACTTTC

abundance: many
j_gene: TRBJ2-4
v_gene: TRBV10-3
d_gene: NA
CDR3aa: CAISRAGGEAKNIQYF
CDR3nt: TGTGCCATCTCAAGGGCCGGGGGCGAGGCCAAAAACATTCAGTACTTC

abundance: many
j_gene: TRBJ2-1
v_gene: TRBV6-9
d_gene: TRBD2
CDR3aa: CASSAGLAGGIRQFF
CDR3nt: TGTGCCAGCAGTGCGGGACTAGCGGGAGGTATACGCCAGTTCTTC

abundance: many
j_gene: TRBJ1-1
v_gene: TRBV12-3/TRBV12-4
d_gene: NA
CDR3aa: CASSPQRQGGSNTEASF
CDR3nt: TGTGCCAGCAGTCCCCAAAGGCAGGGTGGGAGCAACACTGAAGCTTCCTTT

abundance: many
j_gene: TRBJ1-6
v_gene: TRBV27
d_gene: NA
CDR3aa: CASSLFPSGGSPLHF
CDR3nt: TGTGCCAGCAGTCTATTCCCCAGCGGCGGTTCACCCCTCCACTTT

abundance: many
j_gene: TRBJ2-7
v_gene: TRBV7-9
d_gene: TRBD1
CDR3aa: CASTTLDRFYEQYF
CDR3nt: TGTGCCAGCACAACCTTGGACAGGTTCTACGAGCAGTACTTC

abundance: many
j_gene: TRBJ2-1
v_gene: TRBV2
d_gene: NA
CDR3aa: CAQEPNNEQFF
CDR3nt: TGTGCCCAAGAACCGAACAATGAGCAGTTCTTC

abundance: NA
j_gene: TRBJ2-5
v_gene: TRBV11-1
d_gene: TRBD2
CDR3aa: CASSASGSAVAETQYF
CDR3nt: TGCGCCAGCAGCGCTAGCGGGAGCGCAGTGGCAGAGACCCAGTACTTC

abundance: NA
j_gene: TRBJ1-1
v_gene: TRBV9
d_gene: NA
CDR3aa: CASSVDGDNTEAFF
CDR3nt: TGTGCCAGCAGCGTAGATGGGGATAACACTGAAGCTTTCTTT

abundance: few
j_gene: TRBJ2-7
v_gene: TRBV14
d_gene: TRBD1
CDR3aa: CASSHQLGQGFYEQYF
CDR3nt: TGTGCCAGCAGCCACCAACTGGGACAGGGTTTCTACGAGCAGTACTTC

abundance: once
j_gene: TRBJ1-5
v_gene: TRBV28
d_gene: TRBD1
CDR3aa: CASSFRTGGYQPQHF
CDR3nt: TGTGCCAGCAGTTTCCGGACAGGGGGCTATCAGCCCCAGCATTTT

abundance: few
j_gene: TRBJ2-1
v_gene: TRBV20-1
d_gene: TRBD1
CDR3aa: CSARTTTGGSDGQFF
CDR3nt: TGCAGTGCTAGGACGACGACAGGGGGCTCAGATGGGCAGTTCTTC

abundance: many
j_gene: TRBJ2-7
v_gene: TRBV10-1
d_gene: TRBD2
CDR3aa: CASSESGSDEQYF
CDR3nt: TGCGCCAGCAGTGAGAGCGGGAGCGACGAGCAGTACTTC

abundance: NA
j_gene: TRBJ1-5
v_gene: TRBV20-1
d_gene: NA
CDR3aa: CSASPQGGNQPQHF
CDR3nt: TGCAGTGCTAGCCCCCAGGGTGGCAATCAGCCCCAGCATTTT

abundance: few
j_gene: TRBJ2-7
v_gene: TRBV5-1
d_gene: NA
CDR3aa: CASSLGPPGRLVYEQYF
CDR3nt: TGCGCCAGCAGCTTGGGCCCCCCGGGACGGCTCGTATACGAGCAGTACTTC

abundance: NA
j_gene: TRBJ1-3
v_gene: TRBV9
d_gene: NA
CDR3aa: CASSVEASGNTIYF
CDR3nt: TGTGCCAGCAGCGTAGAGGCGTCCGGAAACACCATATATTTT

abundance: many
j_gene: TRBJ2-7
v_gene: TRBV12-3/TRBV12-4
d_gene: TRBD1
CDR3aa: CASSFAGQGDEQYF
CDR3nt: TGTGCCAGCAGTTTCGCCGGACAGGGGGACGAGCAGTACTTC

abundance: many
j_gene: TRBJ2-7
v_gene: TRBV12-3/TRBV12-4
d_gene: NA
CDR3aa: CASNIAASQPEQYF
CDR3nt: TGTGCCAGTAATATAGCGGCTAGTCAACCGGAGCAGTACTTC

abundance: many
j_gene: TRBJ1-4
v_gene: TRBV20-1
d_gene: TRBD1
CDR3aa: CSATRDSPNEKLFF
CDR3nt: TGCAGTGCTACCCGGGACAGCCCAAATGAAAAACTGTTTTTT

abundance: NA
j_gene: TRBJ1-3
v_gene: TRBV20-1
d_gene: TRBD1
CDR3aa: CSAAQTGRSGNTIYF
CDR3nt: TGCAGTGCTGCCCAGACAGGGCGCTCTGGAAACACCATATATTTT

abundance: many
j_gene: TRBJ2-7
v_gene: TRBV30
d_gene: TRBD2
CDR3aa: CAWSVKLAGHYEQYF
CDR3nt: TGTGCCTGGAGTGTAAAACTAGCGGGACACTACGAGCAGTACTTC